A single sample gave rise to the 21 T cell receptor beta chains below, sequenced in a study of blood T cell repertoires in COVID-19. This table comes from immunoSEQ multiplex PCR, and its TCRdb copy is limited to in-frame clones, with some not included. The data show a few hundred thousand clones, around 87% seen once. The sequencing input was peripheral blood. These receptor sequences come from a man between 60 and 70 years old with acute or convalescent COVID-19.

The chain carries TRBV28 and TRBJ1-1, with a tentative D call TRBD1 (6 bases). Germline V gene data show CDR1 as MDHEN and CDR2 as SYDVKM. This CDR3 has 14 amino acids. Trimming took off 6 bases at V and 5 bases at J, with 16 bases between the two ends. The CDR3 is CASRGGGGQTEAFF. For the CDR3, the DNA is TGTGCCAGCAGAGGAGGGGGGGGGCAAACTGAAGCTTTCTTT.

This chain joins TRBV11-2 and TRBJ2-1, with 9 bases matching TRBD2. Trimming took 3 bases from V and 6 from J; bases not matched to a gene: 6. This CDR3 contains 15 residues. Germline V gene data show CDR1 as SGHAT and CDR2 as FQNNGV. CDR3 sequence: CASSFKRGAVNEQFF. The CDR3 DNA reads as TGTGCCAGCAGCTTCAAGCGGGGGGCTGTCAATGAGCAGTTCTTC.

The chain carries TRBV5-8 and TRBJ1-4, with TRBD1 identical over 8 bases. CDR1 and CDR2 (germline): SGHTS, YDEGEE. V dropped 5 bases and J dropped 1; count of bases not matched to a gene: 16. The CDR3 runs to 19 residues. The CDR3 region is CASRPRTVGQGLTNEKLFF. CDR3 in DNA: TGTGCCAGCAGGCCTAGGACCGTCGGACAGGGCTTAACTAATGAAAAACTGTTTTTT.

The chain links TRBV4-1 to TRBJ1-2; possible D gene TRBD1, 6 bases. Germline values: CDR1 MGHRA, CDR2 YSYEKL. The CDR3 has 16 amino acids. The V end was cut by 0 bases, the J end by 0 bases, with 11 bases between. Here the CDR3 DNA reads TGCGCCAGCAGCCAAGACGGACAGCGAGCTAACTATGGCTACACCTTC. This gives the protein CASSQDGQRANYGYTF.

The chain couples TRBV2 to TRBJ2-1; no definite D call. The CDR3 contains 15 residues. Trimming took off 4 bases at V and 0 bases at J, with 10 bases between the two ends. Germline V gives CDR1 SNHLY, CDR2 FYNNEI. For the CDR3, the DNA is TGTGCCAGCAGTGGACACTTGAGCTCCTACAATGAGCAGTTCTTC. Protein sequence: CASSGHLSSYNEQFF. Filled out from reference TRBV2 and TRBJ2-1, the complete variable domain reads EPEVTQTPSHQVTQMGQEVILRCVPISNHLYFYWYRQILGQKVEFLVSFYNNEISEKSEIFDDQFSVERPDGSNFTLKIRSTKLEDSAMYFCASSGHLSSYNEQFFGPGTRLTVL.

This chain connects TRBV15 to TRBJ2-1; a weak D match, TRBD1 (7 bases). The CDR3 has 15 amino acids. Germline values: CDR1 LNHNV, CDR2 YYDKDF (reference sequence). Trimming removed 7 bases at V and 6 bases at J, with 19 bases between. CDR3 DNA sequence: TGTGCCACCATGCGGGGACAGCACTCGGGCAATGAGCAGTTCTTC. Its translation: CATMRGQHSGNEQFF.

A single count supports this clone. The gene calls are TRBV5-1 and TRBJ2-6; TRBD1 aligns across 9 bases. CDR1 and CDR2 (germline): SGHRS, YFSETQ. Trimming cost V 7 bases and J 2 bases; bases outside gene matches: 1. The CDR3 is 14 amino acids. The CDR3 nucleotides are TGCGCCAGCGACAGGGGGGCTGGGGCCAACGTCCTGACTTTC. Translated, it gives CASDRGAGANVLTF.

This clone came up once. J is TRBJ1-3 and V is TRBV13, with 7 bases identical to TRBD1. After removal of 1 base from V and 0 bases from J, the junction contained 3 bases not matched to a gene. The germline CDR1 and CDR2 sequences are PRHDT and FYEKMQ (reference sequence). CDR3 length equals 16 residues. CDR3 in DNA: TGTGCCAGCAGCTTAGATACAGGGGACTCTGGAAACACCATATATTTT. Amino acids: CASSLDTGDSGNTIYF.

In DNA form, the CDR3 reads TGTGCCAGCAGCCCTGGGAGGGGTAGGGCCGCAGGTAATGAAAAACTGTTTTTT. Protein sequence: CASSPGRGRAAGNEKLFF. The chain recombines TRBV6-2 or TRBV6-3 with TRBJ1-4; D is perhaps TRBD1 (5 bases). CDR3 length: 18 amino acids. Trimming shortened V by 6 bases and J by 4 bases, and 24 bases separated the two germline ends. Germline CDR1 is MNHEY and CDR2 is SVGEGT.

The chain joins TRBV4-2 to TRBJ2-7; maybe TRBD2 (7 bases). V was pared by 0 bases and J by 2 bases, with 11 bases between. This CDR3 region has 15 residues. The germline V gene encodes CDR1 LGHNA and CDR2 YNFKEQ. DNA for the CDR3: TGTGCCAGCAGCCAAGAACGGGGGGCCCCCTACGAGCAGTACTTC. Translated: CASSQERGAPYEQYF.

CDR3 nucleotides: TGTGCCAGCAGCTTCCACAGAGATTCACCCCTCCACTTT. Translation gives CASSFHRDSPLHF. The V gene is TRBV7-3, the J gene TRBJ1-6, with no clear D. CDR3 length equals 13 residues. Germline loops: CDR1 SGHTA, CDR2 FQGTGA. Trimming took 3 bases from V and 8 from J, leaving 8 bases between them.

This sequence joins TRBV24-1 and TRBJ1-5, with TRBD1 as a possible D gene (6 bases). The ends were cut back, 4 bases at V and 0 bases at J, with 12 bases in the middle. The CDR3 totals 16 residues. Germline CDR1 reads KGHDR; CDR2 reads SFDVKD. CDR3 DNA sequence: TGTGCCACCAGTGACCCTGGACAGTATAGCAATCAGCCCCAGCATTTT. Its translation: CATSDPGQYSNQPQHF.

This rearrangement joins TRBV4-1 to TRBJ2-6; D gene uncertain. Per the germline V gene, CDR1 is MGHRA and CDR2 is YSYEKL. The CDR3 consists of 16 residues. Trimming left V 4 bases short and J 0 bases short, with 10 bases between. CDR3 sequence (DNA): TGCGCCAGCAGCCCAGAGCTGAGCTCTGGGGCCAACGTCCTGACTTTC. Residues: CASSPELSSGANVLTF.

The chain employs TRBV4-1 and TRBJ2-1; 8 bases match TRBD2. Germline CDR1 and CDR2: MGHRA and YSYEKL. V trimming: 2 bases; J trimming: 0 bases; junction bases outside the gene matches: 6. This CDR3 contains 17 residues. The CDR3 DNA follows: TGCGCCAGCAGCCAATTCGGCGGGGGGAGCTCCTACAATGAGCAGTTCTTC. This sequence encodes CASSQFGGGSSYNEQFF.

Details on this clone: Sequence at one end of the junction differs from germline and may be a read error. V usage is TRBV5-1 and J usage is TRBJ1-1; a possible D gene is TRBD1 (6 bases). Germline loops: CDR1 SGHRS, CDR2 YFSETQ. The CDR3 totals 16 residues. The chain's CDR3 is CASSLLPGTKNSEAFF. Here the CDR3 DNA reads TGCGCCAGCAGCTTGCTACCCGGGACAAAGAACTCTGAAGCTTTCTTT.

The chain is built from TRBV7-8 and TRBJ1-5, with a weak D call TRBD1 (5 bases). This CDR3 is built from 18 residues. Germline CDR1 reads SGHVS; CDR2 reads FQNEAQ. Deletions cut 3 bases from V and 0 bases from J, with 18 bases between. CDR3 DNA sequence: TGTGCCAGCAGCTTTACCTCGGGGGATCGAGCTAGCAATCAGCCCCAGCATTTT. It encodes CASSFTSGDRASNQPQHF.

The CDR3 here is CASSVATRGGQETQYF. Here the CDR3 DNA reads TGTGCCAGCAGCGTAGCTACAAGGGGGGGTCAAGAGACCCAGTACTTC. The chain links TRBV9 to TRBJ2-5, with a weak D call TRBD2 (7 bases). Trimming shortened V by 0 bases and J by 2 bases, and 14 bases separated the two germline ends. CDR1 is SGDLS, CDR2 YYNGEE, per germline. The CDR3 has 16 amino acids.

The V gene is TRBV5-5, the J gene TRBJ2-3; 8 bases fit TRBD2. The CDR3 is made up of 18 amino acids. V lost 6 bases, J lost 1 base, and 16 bases stayed unmatched. Germline-derived CDR1 and CDR2 are SGHKS and YYEKEE (reference sequence). The CDR3 region is CASTLGAGGTFGTDTQYF. CDR3 nucleotide sequence: TGTGCCAGCACCCTGGGGGCGGGGGGAACCTTTGGCACAGATACGCAGTATTTT.

The chain is built from TRBV7-8 and TRBJ1-6, with 7 bases lining up with TRBD1. Germline-derived CDR1 and CDR2 are SGHVS and FQNEAQ. V lost 7 bases, J lost 10 bases, and 16 bases stayed unmatched. CDR3 size: 16 residues. The CDR3 is CASTPGGGRGRSPLHF. The CDR3 coding sequence is TGTGCCAGCACCCCGGGTGGCGGGAGGGGGCGCTCACCCCTCCACTTT.

This chain uses TRBV28 with TRBJ2-2; 7 bases agree with TRBD2. Germline V CDR1 and CDR2: MDHEN, SYDVKM. The CDR3 loop spans 15 amino acids. The J segment lost 1 base and the V segment lost 6 bases, leaving 5 bases of the junction unmatched. CDR3 sequence reads: CASRTLAGNTGELFF. CDR3 in DNA: TGTGCCAGCAGAACGTTAGCGGGGAACACCGGGGAGCTGTTTTTT.

V usage is TRBV7-2 and J usage is TRBJ1-2, with D perhaps TRBD1 (5 bases). Germline V gene data show CDR1 as SGHTA and CDR2 as FQGNSA. This CDR3 comprises 14 residues. V gave up 5 bases and J gave up 5 bases, with 15 bases separating them. The CDR3 nucleotides read TGTGCCAGCAGCCCCCCCTCTCAGGGATATGGCTACACCTTC. It translates to CASSPPSQGYGYTF. Full variable domain (outside the CDR3, taken from reference TRBV7-2 and TRBJ1-2): GAGVSQSPSNKVTEKGKDVELRCDPISGHTALYWYRQSLGQGLEFLIYFQGNSAPDKSGLPSDRFSAERTGGSVSTLTIQRTQQEDSAVYLCASSPPSQGYGYTFGSGTRLTVV.